Listed here is a single T cell receptor (beta chain). What it binds is unknown. The data stem from a study of T cell responses to AZD1222 COVID-19 vaccine. In the study overall: Pooled samples include second doses given at about 4 or 12 weeks. Study-level results: Nearly half of the spike-specific TCRs reportedly recognize variant regions that carry no mutations.

The table came from immunoSEQ multiplex PCR; TCRdb's copy has only in-frame clones and leaves some out. The profile shows some 110,000 clones, roughly 87% of them singletons. The source of this sequence is an adult in good health. The sample in question was peripheral blood, obtained on day 0 of AZD1222 vaccination.

The CDR3 DNA follows: TGTGCCAGCAGCCAAGAACCGGGGCGGCCCCAGCATTTT. It codes for CASSQEPGRPQHF. V is TRBV3-1 (or the pseudogene TRBV3-2) and J is TRBJ1-5, with D perhaps matching TRBD1 (5 bases). Germline CDR1 is LGHDT and CDR2 is YNNKEL (reference sequence). The V gene lost 0 bases and the J gene lost 9 bases, with 9 bases spanning the gap. The CDR3 is made up of 13 amino acids.